This T cell receptor (beta chain) was sequenced during a study of blood T cell repertoires in COVID-19. Looking at the study overall: Acute-phase and convalescent COVID-19 samples originated in the United States, Italy and Spain. In each case, the material was cDNA or gDNA derived from T cells, B-cell-depleted T cells, or PBMCs.

Per the study methods: Amplification with reference gene primers provided the estimates of nucleated cell counts. Method: immunoSEQ multiplex PCR; TCRdb's copy keeps in-frame clones and lacks some. V, J and clone size are those of that table, while D and trimming were read from the DNA. Of around 250,000 clones listed, around 90% are singletons. V was trimmed by 0 bases and J by 5 bases, leaving 11 bases between them. The CDR3 extends over 15 amino acids. CDR1 SGHRS and CDR2 YFSETQ come from the germline V gene. The chain carries TRBV5-1 and TRBJ2-2; D may be TRBD1 (5 bases). The source is a woman in her 70s with active or convalescent COVID-19. The sequencing sample was made of peripheral blood. The CDR3 loop is CASSLEGVGTGELFF. The CDR3 DNA is TGCGCCAGCAGCTTGGAAGGGGTAGGGACCGGGGAGCTGTTTTTT. The variable domain in full, with the rest retrieved from reference TRBV5-1 and TRBJ2-2, is KAGVTQTPRYLIKTRGQQVTLSCSPISGHRSVSWYQQTPGQGLQFLFEYFSETQRNKGNFPGRFSGRQFSNSRSEMNVSTLELGDSALYLCASSLEGVGTGELFFGEGSRLTVL.